One sample yielded the 8 T cell receptor beta chains listed below, sequenced in a study of T cell responses to AZD1222 COVID-19 vaccine. Clones were sequenced by immunoSEQ multiplex PCR, and TCRdb holds only the in-frame ones, with some missing. The table shows roughly 140,000 clones, with around nine tenths occurring only once. The sequencing used peripheral blood, collected after recovery from COVID-19. The receptors derive from an adult who had recovered from COVID-19.

The gene calls are TRBV6-5 and TRBJ1-5; 10 bases line up with TRBD1. The CDR3 is made up of 14 amino acids. V trimming: 7 bases; J trimming: 5 bases; junction bases outside the gene matches: 5. Germline CDR1 is MNHEY and CDR2 is SVGAGI. CDR3 in amino acids: CASKRQGAYQPQHF. The CDR3 bases are TGTGCCAGCAAAAGACAGGGGGCATATCAGCCCCAGCATTTT.

The chain carries TRBV14 and TRBJ1-1; weak D call: TRBD1 (6 bases). CDR3 size: 14 residues. V lost 2 bases to trimming and J lost 3 bases, with 10 bases between them. Germline CDR1 is SGHDN and CDR2 is FVKESK. Written as DNA, the CDR3 is TGTGCCAGCAGCCAACAGACAGGATACACTGAAGCTTTCTTT. It yields the protein CASSQQTGYTEAFF.

CDR3 sequence (DNA): TGTGCCAGCAGCCAAGATCAGAGACAGGGTTTAAGGGAGCAGTACTTC. Residues: CASSQDQRQGLREQYF. The rearrangement joins TRBV4-2 to TRBJ2-7; 7 bases are a match to TRBD1. The V segment lost 0 bases and the J segment 7 bases; nucleotides outside the gene matches: 12. Germline CDR1 is LGHNA and CDR2 is YNFKEQ. This CDR3 is 16 amino acids long.

CDR3 region: CASSNFVNEQFF. CDR3 in DNA: TGTGCCAGCAGTAACTTTGTAAATGAGCAGTTCTTC. The chain combines TRBV28 with TRBJ2-1; D is uncertain. Germline V gene data show CDR1 as MDHEN and CDR2 as SYDVKM. The CDR3 is made up of 12 amino acids. V was pared by 5 bases and J by 7 bases, with 9 bases between.

The chain is built from TRBV3-1 (or the pseudogene TRBV3-2) and TRBJ1-1; D is undetermined. The CDR3 is 13 residues long. The ends were cut back, 1 base at V and 10 bases at J, with 13 bases in the middle. The germline V gene encodes CDR1 LGHDT and CDR2 YNNKEL (reference sequence). CDR3 region: CASSQGALTRAFF. The CDR3 region has the DNA TGTGCCAGCAGCCAAGGAGCCTTAACTAGAGCTTTCTTT.

The chain is built from TRBV6-4 and TRBJ2-6; D unclear. The CDR3 totals 15 residues. Trimming cost V 6 bases and J 4 bases, with 13 bases left between them. CDR1 is MRHNA, CDR2 SNTAGT, per germline. CDR3 protein: CASSPDLVGANVLTF. The CDR3 DNA follows: TGTGCCAGCAGCCCCGATCTTGTCGGGGCCAACGTCCTGACTTTC.

This chain uses TRBV4-2 with TRBJ1-2, with D perhaps matching TRBD1 (5 bases). Germline loops: CDR1 LGHNA, CDR2 YNFKEQ. V lost 1 base and J lost 8, with 14 bases in between. The CDR3 sequence is 14 residues long. The CDR3 DNA is TGTGCCAGCAGCCAAGTGCTTGAGGGGCACGGCTACACCTTC. Amino acid sequence: CASSQVLEGHGYTF.

The V and J genes are TRBV5-4 and TRBJ1-6; 7 nucleotides align to TRBD1. Germline CDR1 SGHNT, CDR2 YYREEE (reference sequence). The CDR3 is 14 amino acids. The V segment lost 4 bases and the J segment 8 bases; nucleotides outside the gene matches: 6. The CDR3 DNA reads as TGTGCCAGCAGCCCCGGACAGGTAGATTCACCCCTCCACTTT. Its protein is CASSPGQVDSPLHF.